This T cell receptor (beta chain) came from a study of OX40 agonist ivuxolimab in advanced cancers. The repertoire was sequenced with immunoSEQ multiplex PCR; TCRdb's copy has only in-frame clones and lacks some. The sample lists about 75,000 clones; roughly nine tenths were seen once. Sequencing used CD4+ or CD8+ T cells sorted from blood, obtained in a trial of the OX40 agonist ivuxolimab. The receptor was isolated from an adult with an advanced solid tumor such as melanoma, head and neck, liver or kidney cancer.

CDR3 in DNA: TGTGCCAGTCAGCACAGGGGGAATCAGCCCCAGCATTTT. Amino acids: CASQHRGNQPQHF. V usage is TRBV19 and J usage is TRBJ1-5, with TRBD1 identical over 8 bases. Trimming removed 8 bases from V and 4 bases from J; junction bases left unmatched: 4. The CDR3 extends over 13 amino acids. Germline values: CDR1 LNHDA, CDR2 SQIVND (reference sequence).